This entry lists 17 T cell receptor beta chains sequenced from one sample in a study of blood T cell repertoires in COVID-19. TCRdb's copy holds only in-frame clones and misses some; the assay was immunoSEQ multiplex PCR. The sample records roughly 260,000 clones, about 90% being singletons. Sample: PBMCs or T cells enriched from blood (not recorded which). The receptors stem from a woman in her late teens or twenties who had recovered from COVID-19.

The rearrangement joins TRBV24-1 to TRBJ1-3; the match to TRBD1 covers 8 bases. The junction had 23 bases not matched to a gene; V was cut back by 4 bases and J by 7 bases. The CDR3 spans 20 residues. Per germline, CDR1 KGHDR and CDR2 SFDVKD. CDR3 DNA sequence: TGTGCCACCAGTGACCCAGAACGTTCAGCACGGGACAGGCGCTGTAACACCATATATTTT. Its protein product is CATSDPERSARDRRCNTIYF.

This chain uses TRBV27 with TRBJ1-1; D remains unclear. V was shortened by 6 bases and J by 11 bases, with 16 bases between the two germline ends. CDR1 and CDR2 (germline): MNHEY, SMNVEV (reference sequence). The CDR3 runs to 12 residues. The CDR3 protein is CASSRPQSAAFF. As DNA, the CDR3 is TGTGCCAGCAGCAGGCCGCAGTCTGCGGCTTTCTTT.

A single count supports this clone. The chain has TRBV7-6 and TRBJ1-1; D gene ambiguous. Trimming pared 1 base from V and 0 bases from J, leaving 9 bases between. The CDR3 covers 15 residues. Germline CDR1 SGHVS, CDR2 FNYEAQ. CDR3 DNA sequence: TGTGCCAGCAGCTTAGTGAGAGGAATGAACACTGAAGCTTTCTTT. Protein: CASSLVRGMNTEAFF.

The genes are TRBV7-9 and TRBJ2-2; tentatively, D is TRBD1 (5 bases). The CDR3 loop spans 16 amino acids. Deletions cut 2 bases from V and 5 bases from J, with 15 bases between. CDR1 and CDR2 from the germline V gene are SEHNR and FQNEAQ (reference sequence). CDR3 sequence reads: CASSLRGNRDTGELFF. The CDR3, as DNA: TGTGCCAGCAGCTTAAGGGGTAATAGGGATACCGGGGAGCTGTTTTTT.

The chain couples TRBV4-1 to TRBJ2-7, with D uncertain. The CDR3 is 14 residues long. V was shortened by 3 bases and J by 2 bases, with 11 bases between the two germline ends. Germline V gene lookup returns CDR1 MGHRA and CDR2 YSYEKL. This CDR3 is CASSHIGRTYEQYF. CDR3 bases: TGCGCCAGCAGCCATATCGGCAGGACCTACGAGCAGTACTTC.

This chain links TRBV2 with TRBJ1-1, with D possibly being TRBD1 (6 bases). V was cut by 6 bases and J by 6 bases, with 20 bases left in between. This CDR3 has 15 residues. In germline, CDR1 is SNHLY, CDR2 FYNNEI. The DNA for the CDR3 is TGTGCCAGCAGCGCCATAGGGCAGGGGCCGGCTGAAGCTTTCTTT. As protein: CASSAIGQGPAEAFF.

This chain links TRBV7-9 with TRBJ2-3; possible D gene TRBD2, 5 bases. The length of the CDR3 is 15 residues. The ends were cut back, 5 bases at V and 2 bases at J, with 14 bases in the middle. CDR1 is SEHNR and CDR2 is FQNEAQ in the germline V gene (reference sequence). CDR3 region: CASSKLWEYTDTQYF. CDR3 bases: TGTGCCAGCAGCAAGCTATGGGAGTACACAGATACGCAGTATTTT.

The CDR3 loop is CASSVATGGQETQYF. The CDR3 bases are TGTGCCAGCAGCGTAGCTACAGGAGGGCAAGAGACCCAGTACTTC. V gene TRBV9 combines with J gene TRBJ2-5; D may be TRBD2 (6 bases). V lost 0 bases and J 2 bases, leaving 11 bases between the germline ends. Germline CDR1 is SGDLS and CDR2 is YYNGEE. The CDR3 contains 15 residues.

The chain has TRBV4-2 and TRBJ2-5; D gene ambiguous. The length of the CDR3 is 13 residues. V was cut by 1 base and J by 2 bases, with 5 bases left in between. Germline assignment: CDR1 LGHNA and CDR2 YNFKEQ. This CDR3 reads CASSQGRQETQYF. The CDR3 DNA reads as TGTGCCAGCAGCCAAGGCCGGCAAGAGACCCAGTACTTC.

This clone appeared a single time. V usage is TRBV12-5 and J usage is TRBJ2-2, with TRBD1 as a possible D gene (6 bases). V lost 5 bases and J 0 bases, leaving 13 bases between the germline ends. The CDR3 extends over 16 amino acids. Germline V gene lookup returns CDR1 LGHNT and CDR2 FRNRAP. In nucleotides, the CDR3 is TGTGCTAGTGGTCCACCGACAGGTTCGAACACCGGGGAGCTGTTTTTT. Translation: CASGPPTGSNTGELFF.

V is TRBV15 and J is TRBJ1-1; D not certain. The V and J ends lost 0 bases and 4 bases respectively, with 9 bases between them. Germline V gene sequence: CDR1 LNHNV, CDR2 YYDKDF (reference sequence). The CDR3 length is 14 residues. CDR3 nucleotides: TGTGCCACCAGCAGAGATCTTACTGGCACTGAAGCTTTCTTT. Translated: CATSRDLTGTEAFF.

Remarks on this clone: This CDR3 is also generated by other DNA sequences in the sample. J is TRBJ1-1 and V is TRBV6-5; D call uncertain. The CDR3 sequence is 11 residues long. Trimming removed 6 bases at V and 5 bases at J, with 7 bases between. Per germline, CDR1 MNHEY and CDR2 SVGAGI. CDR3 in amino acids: CASSRGTEAFF. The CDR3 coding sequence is TGTGCCAGCAGCCGAGGAACTGAAGCTTTCTTT.

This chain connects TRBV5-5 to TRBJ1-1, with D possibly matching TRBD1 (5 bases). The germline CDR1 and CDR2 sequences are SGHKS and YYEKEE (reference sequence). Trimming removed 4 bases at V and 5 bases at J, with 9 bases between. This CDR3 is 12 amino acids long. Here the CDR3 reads CASSLQVTEAFF. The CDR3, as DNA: TGTGCCAGCAGCCTACAGGTGACTGAAGCTTTCTTT.

This CDR3 is CSVESRVPYGYTF. CDR3 nucleotide sequence: TGCAGCGTTGAATCGCGGGTTCCCTATGGCTACACCTTC. The gene calls are TRBV29-1 and TRBJ1-2; no definite D call. Trimming cost V 2 bases and J 4 bases, with 11 bases left between them. This CDR3 comprises 13 residues. In germline, CDR1 is SQVTM, CDR2 ANQGSEA.

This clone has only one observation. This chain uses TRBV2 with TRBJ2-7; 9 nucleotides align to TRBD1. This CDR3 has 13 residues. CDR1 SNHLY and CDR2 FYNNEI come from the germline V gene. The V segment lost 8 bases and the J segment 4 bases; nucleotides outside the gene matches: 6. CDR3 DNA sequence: TGTGCCAGCGGGGGACAGGGAGTTTACGAGCAGTACTTC. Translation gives CASGGQGVYEQYF. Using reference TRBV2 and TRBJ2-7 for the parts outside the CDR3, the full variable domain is EPEVTQTPSHQVTQMGQEVILRCVPISNHLYFYWYRQILGQKVEFLVSFYNNEISEKSEIFDDQFSVERPDGSNFTLKIRSTKLEDSAMYFCASGGQGVYEQYFGPGTRLTVT.

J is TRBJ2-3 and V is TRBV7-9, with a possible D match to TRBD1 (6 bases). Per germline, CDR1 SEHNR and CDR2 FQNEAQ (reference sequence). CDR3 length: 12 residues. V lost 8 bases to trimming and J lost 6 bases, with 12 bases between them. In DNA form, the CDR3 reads TGTGCCAGCCGAAGCCAGGGGGATACGCAGTATTTT. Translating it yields CASRSQGDTQYF.

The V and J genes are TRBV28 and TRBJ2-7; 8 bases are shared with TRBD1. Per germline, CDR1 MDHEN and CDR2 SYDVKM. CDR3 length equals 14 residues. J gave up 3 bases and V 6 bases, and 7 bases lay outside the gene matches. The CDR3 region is CASRTGTGNYEQYF. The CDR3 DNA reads TGTGCCAGCAGAACCGGGACAGGAAACTACGAGCAGTACTTC.